The 2 T cell receptor beta chains in this list originate from one sample, sequenced in a study of T cell repertoires in cytomegalovirus infection. Each CDR3 protein gets one entry after TCRdb re-called the reads with MiXCR. The data contain approximately 190,000 distinct CDR3 sequences, about a tenth of them seen just once; the ten biggest clones take up around 4.4%. The sequencing input was PBMCs. These TCRs come from a human donor in good health (CMV status not recorded). Some clones in this sample may be carry-over from other donors' samples.

The V and J genes are TRBV5-6 and TRBJ2-4; no clear D. The CDR3 has 14 amino acids. Germline CDR1 and CDR2: SGHDT and YYEEEE. V was shortened by 4 bases and J by 0 bases, with 8 bases between the two germline ends. The CDR3: CASSPTVAKNIQYF. Here the CDR3 DNA reads TGTGCCAGCAGCCCGACGGTAGCCAAAAACATTCAGTACTTC.

V gene TRBV5-6 combines with J gene TRBJ1-2; D remains unclear. Germline V CDR1 and CDR2: SGHDT, YYEEEE. This CDR3 has 14 residues. V was shortened by 3 bases and J by 5 bases, with 14 bases between the two germline ends. The CDR3 reads CASSSRLITYGYTF. As DNA, the CDR3 is TGTGCCAGCAGCTCTCGACTGATAACGTATGGCTACACCTTC. Looking up the rest from reference TRBV5-6 and TRBJ1-2 gives the full variable domain: DAGVTQSPTHLIKTRGQQVTLRCSPKSGHDTVSWYQQALGQGPQFIFQYYEEEERQRGNFPDRFSGHQFPNYSSELNVNALLLGDSALYLCASSSRLITYGYTFGSGTRLTVV.